This T cell receptor (beta chain) was captured in a study of shared clonotypes between healthy human individuals. CDR3 size: 14 residues. Germline V CDR1 and CDR2: SEHNR, FQNEAQ (reference sequence). The V end was cut by 5 bases, the J end by 5 bases, with 15 bases between. This clone was found a few times. Other DNA variants within this sample encode the same CDR3. It was into CD45RA+ naive and CD45RA-negative memory subsets that the CD4+ cells were split. Repertoires were generated with immunoSEQ multiplex PCR, while TCRdb's copy carries only in-frame clones and drops some. This repertoire shows approximately 640,000 clones, 60% to 80% found once; its top ten account for 1.5% to 2%.

Sequencing was performed on memory CD4+ T cells sorted from blood. Subset given: CD45RA-negative fraction. This sequence joins TRBV7-9 and TRBJ2-5; perhaps D is TRBD1 or TRBD2 (6 bases each). The receptor was isolated from a woman aged 30 to 39 in good health. CDR3 in DNA: TGTGCCAGCAGCCCGTCCGGAGGGGGGGAGACCCAGTACTTC. Its translation: CASSPSGGGETQYF.